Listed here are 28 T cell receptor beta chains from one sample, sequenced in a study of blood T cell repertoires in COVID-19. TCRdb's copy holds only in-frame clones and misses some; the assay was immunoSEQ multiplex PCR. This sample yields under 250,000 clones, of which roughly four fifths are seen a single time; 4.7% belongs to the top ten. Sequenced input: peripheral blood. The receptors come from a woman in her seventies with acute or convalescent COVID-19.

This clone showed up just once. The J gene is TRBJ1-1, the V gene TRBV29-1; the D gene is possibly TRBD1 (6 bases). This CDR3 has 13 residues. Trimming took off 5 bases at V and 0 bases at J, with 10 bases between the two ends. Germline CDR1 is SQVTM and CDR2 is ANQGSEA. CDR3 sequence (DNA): TGCAGCGTTTCGGACAGCTTGAACACTGAAGCTTTCTTT. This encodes CSVSDSLNTEAFF.

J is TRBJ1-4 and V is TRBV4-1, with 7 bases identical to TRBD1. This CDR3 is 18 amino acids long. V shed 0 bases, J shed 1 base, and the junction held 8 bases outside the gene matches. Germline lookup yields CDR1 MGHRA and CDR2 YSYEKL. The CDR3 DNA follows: TGCGCCAGCAGCCAAGAGTTGACAGGGCTTGGAACTAATGAAAAACTGTTTTTT. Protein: CASSQELTGLGTNEKLFF.

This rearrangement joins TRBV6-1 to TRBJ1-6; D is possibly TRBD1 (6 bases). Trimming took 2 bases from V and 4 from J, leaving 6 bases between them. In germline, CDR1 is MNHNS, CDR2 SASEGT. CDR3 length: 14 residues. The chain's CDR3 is CASSEQGYNSPLHF. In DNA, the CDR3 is TGTGCCAGCAGTGAACAGGGGTATAATTCACCCCTCCACTTT.

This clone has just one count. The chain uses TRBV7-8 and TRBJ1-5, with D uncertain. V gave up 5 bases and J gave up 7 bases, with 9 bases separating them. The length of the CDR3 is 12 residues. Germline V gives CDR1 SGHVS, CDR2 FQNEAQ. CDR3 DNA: TGTGCCAGCAGCCCGGGTAGCCAGCCCCAGCATTTT. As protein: CASSPGSQPQHF.

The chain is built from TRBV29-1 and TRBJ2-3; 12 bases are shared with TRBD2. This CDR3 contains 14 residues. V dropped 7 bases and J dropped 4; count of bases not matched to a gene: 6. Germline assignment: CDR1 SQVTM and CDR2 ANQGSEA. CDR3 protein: CSAVTSGGPDTQYF. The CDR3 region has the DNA TGCAGCGCCGTGACTAGCGGGGGCCCAGATACGCAGTATTTT.

The CDR3 region is CAISEGGAYNEQFF. The CDR3, as DNA: TGTGCCATCAGTGAAGGGGGGGCCTACAATGAGCAGTTCTTC. V gene TRBV10-3 combines with J gene TRBJ2-1, with D tentatively TRBD2 (7 bases). Trimming stripped 3 bases from V and 2 bases from J, with 8 bases between. Germline values: CDR1 ENHRY, CDR2 SYGVKD. CDR3 length: 14 residues.

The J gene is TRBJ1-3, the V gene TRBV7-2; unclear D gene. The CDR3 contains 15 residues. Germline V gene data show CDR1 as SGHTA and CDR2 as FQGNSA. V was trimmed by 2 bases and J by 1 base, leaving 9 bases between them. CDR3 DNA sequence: TGTGCCAGCAGCTTATTTACGGGGTCTGGAAACACCATATATTTT. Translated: CASSLFTGSGNTIYF.

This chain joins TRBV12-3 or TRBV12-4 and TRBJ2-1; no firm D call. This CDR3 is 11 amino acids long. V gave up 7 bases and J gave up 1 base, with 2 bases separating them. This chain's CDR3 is CASTSYNEQFF. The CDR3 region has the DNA TGTGCCAGCACGTCCTACAATGAGCAGTTCTTC.

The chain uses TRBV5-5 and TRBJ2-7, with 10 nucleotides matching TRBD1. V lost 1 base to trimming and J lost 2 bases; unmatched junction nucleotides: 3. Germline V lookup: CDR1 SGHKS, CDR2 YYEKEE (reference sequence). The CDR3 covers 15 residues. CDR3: CASSLYGQGAYEQYF. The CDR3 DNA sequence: TGTGCCAGCAGCTTGTACGGACAGGGGGCCTACGAGCAGTACTTC.

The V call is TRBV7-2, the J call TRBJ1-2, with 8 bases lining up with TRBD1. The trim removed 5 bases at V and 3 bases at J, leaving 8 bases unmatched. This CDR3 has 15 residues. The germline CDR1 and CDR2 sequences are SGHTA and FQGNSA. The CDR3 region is CASSPGQGAHYGYTF. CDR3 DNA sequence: TGTGCCAGCAGCCCGGGGCAGGGGGCCCACTATGGCTACACCTTC.

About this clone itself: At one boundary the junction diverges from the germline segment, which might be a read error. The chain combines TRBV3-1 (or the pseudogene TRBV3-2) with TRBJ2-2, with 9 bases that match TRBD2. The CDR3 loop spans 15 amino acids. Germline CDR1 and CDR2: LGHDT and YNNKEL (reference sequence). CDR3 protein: CTSSRTSAPTGELFF. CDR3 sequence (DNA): TGTACCAGCAGCCGGACTAGCGCCCCTACCGGGGAGCTGTTTTTT.

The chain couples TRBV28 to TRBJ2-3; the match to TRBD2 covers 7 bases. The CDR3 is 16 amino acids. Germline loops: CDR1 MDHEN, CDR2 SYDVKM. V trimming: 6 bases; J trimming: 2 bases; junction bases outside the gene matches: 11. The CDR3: CASSFIFGGNTDTQYF. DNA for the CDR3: TGTGCCAGCAGCTTTATATTCGGGGGGAACACAGATACGCAGTATTTT.

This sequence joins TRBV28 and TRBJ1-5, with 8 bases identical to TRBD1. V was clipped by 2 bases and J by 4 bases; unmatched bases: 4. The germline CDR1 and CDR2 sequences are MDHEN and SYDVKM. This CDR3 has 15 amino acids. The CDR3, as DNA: TGTGCCAGCAGTTTAGGGGACAGGAGGAATCAGCCCCAGCATTTT. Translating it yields CASSLGDRRNQPQHF.

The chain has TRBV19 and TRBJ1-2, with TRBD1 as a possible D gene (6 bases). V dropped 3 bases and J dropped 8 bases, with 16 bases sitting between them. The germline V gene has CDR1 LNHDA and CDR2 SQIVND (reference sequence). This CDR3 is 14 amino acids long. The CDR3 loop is CASSMQSGVEGYTF. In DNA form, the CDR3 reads TGTGCCAGTAGTATGCAGTCAGGGGTAGAAGGCTACACCTTC.

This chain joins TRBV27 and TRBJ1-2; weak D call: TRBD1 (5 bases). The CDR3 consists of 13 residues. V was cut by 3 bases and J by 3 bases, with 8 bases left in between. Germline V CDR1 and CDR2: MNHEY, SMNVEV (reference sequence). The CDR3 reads CASSLGQHYGYTF. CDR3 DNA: TGTGCCAGCAGTTTGGGGCAGCACTATGGCTACACCTTC.

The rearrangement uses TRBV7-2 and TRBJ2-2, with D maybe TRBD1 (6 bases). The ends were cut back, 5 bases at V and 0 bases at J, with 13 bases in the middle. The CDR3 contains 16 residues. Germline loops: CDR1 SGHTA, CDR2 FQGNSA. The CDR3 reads CASSNNRETNTGELFF. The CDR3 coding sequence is TGTGCCAGCAGCAATAACAGGGAAACGAACACCGGGGAGCTGTTTTTT.

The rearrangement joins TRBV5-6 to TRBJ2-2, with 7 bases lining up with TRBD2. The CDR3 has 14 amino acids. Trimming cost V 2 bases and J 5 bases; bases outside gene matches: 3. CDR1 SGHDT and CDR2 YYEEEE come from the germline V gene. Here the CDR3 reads CASSLFGGTGELFF. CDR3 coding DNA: TGTGCCAGCAGCTTATTCGGGGGGACCGGGGAGCTGTTTTTT.

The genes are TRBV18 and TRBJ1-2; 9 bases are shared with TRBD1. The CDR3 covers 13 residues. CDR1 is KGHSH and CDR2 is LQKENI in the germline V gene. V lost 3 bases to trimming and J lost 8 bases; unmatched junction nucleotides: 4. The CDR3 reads CASSPDRGYGYTF. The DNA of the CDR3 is TGTGCCAGCTCACCCGACAGGGGGTACGGCTACACCTTC.

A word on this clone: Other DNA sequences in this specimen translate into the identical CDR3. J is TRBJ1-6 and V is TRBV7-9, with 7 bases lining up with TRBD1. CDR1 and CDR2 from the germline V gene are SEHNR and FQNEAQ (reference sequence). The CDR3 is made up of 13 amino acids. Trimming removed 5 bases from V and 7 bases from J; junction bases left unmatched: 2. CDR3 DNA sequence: TGTGCCAGCAGCCGACAGGGAAATTCACCCCTCCACTTT. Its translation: CASSRQGNSPLHF.

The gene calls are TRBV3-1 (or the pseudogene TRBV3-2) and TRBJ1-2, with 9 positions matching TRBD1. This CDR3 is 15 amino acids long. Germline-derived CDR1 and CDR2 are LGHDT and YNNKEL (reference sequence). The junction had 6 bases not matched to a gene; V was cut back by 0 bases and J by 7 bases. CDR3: CASSQDAQGAGGYTF. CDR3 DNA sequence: TGTGCCAGCAGCCAAGACGCACAGGGGGCGGGTGGCTACACCTTC.

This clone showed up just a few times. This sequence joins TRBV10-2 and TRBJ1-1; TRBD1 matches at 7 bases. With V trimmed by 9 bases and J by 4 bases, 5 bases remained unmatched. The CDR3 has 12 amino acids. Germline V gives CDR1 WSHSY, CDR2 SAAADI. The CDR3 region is CASRDSSTEAFF. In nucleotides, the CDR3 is TGCGCCAGTAGGGACAGCTCCACTGAAGCTTTCTTT.

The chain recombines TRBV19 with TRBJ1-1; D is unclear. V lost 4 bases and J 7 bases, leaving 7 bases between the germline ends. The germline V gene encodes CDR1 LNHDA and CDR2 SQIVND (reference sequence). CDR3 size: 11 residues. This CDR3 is CASSSGLEAFF. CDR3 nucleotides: TGTGCCAGTAGTAGCGGGCTTGAAGCTTTCTTT.

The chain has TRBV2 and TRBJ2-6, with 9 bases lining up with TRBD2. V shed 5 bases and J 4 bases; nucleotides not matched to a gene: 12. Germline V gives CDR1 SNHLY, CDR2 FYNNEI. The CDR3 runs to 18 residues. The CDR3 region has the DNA TGTGCCAGCAGTCCCCTTGGCGGGGGGGCTGTAGGGGCCAACGTCCTGACTTTC. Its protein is CASSPLGGGAVGANVLTF.

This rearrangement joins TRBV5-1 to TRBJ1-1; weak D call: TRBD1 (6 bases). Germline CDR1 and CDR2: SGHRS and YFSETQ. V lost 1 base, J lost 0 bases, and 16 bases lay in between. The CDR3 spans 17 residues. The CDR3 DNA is TGCGCCAGCAGCTTGCCGCCAGGGGCCGGGATGAACACTGAAGCTTTCTTT. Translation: CASSLPPGAGMNTEAFF.

CDR3 residues: CASSFSGGQGGSPLHF. The DNA of the CDR3 is TGTGCCAGCAGTTTTTCAGGGGGACAGGGCGGTTCACCCCTCCACTTT. The chain employs TRBV28 and TRBJ1-6, with 9 bases fitting TRBD1. CDR3 length: 16 amino acids. V lost 3 bases, J lost 9 bases, and 9 bases stayed unmatched. The germline V gene encodes CDR1 MDHEN and CDR2 SYDVKM. The full variable domain, its missing parts supplied by reference TRBV28 and TRBJ1-6, is DVKVTQSSRYLVKRTGEKVFLECVQDMDHENMFWYRQDPGLGLRLIYFSYDVKMKEKGDIPEGYSVSREKKERFSLILESASTNQTSMYLCASSFSGGQGGSPLHFGNGTRLTVT.

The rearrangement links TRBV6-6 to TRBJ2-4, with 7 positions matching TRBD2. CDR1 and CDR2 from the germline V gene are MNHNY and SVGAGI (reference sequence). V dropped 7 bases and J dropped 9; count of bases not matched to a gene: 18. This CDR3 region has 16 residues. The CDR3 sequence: CASNILRDYRQGIQYF. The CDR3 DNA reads TGTGCCAGCAATATCCTCCGGGACTACCGACAAGGCATTCAGTACTTC.

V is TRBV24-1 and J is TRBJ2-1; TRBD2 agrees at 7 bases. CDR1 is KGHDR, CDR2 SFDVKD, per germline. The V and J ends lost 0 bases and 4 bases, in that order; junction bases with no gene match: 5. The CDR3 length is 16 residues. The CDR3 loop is CATSDLGAGRYNEQFF. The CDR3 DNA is TGTGCCACCAGTGATTTGGGAGCGGGGAGATACAATGAGCAGTTCTTC.

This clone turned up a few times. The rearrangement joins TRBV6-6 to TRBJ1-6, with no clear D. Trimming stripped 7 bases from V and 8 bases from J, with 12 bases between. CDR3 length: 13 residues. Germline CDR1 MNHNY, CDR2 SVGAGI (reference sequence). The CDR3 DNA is TGTGCCAGCATTATCCCCGGGGATTCACCCCTCCACTTT. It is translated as CASIIPGDSPLHF.